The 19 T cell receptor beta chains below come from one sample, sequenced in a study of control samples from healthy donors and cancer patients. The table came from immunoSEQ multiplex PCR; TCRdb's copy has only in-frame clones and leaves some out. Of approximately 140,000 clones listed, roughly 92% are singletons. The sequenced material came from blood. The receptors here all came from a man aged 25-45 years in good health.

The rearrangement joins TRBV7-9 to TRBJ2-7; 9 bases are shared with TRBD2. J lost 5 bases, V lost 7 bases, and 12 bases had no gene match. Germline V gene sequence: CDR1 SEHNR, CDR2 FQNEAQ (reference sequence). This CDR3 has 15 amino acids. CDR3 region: CASNSMREGQDEQYF. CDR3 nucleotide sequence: TGTGCCAGCAATTCGATGCGGGAGGGCCAGGACGAGCAGTACTTC.

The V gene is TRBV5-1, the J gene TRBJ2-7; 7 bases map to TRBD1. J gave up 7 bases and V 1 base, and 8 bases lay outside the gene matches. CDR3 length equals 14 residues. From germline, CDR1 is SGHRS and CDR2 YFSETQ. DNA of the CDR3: TGCGCCAGCAGCTTGTTAGTGACAGGGTATGAGCAGTACTTC. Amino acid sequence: CASSLLVTGYEQYF.

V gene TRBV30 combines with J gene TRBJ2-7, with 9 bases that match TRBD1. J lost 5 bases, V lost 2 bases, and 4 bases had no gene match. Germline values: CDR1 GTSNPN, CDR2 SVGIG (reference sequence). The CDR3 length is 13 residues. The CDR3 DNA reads TGTGCCTGGAGTAAGGACAGGGGCCACGAGCAGTACTTC. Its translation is CAWSKDRGHEQYF.

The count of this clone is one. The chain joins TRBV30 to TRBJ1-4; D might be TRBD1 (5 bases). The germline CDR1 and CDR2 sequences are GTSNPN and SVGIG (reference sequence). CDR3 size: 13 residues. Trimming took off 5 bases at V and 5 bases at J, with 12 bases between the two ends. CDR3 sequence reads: CAWAGNLNEKLFF. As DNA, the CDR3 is TGTGCCTGGGCAGGGAACTTGAATGAAAAACTGTTTTTT.

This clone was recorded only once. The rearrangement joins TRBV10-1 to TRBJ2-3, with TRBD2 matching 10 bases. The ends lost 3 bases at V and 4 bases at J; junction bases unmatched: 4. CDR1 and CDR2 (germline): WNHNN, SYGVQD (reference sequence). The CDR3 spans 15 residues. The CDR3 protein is CASSESGRAPDTQYF. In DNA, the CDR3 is TGCGCCAGCAGTGAAAGCGGGAGGGCCCCAGATACGCAGTATTTT.

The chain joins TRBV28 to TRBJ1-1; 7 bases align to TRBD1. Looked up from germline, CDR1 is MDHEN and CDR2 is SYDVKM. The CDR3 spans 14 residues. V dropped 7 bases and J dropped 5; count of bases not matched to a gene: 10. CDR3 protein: CASIMAGGRTEAFF. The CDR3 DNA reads TGTGCCAGCATAATGGCAGGGGGAAGGACTGAAGCTTTCTTT.

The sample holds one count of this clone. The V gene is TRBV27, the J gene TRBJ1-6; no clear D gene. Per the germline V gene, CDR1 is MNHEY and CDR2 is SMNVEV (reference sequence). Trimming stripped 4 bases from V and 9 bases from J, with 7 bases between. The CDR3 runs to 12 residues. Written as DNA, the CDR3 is TGTGCCAGCAGTTCCTCAGTTTCACCCCTCCACTTT. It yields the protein CASSSSVSPLHF.

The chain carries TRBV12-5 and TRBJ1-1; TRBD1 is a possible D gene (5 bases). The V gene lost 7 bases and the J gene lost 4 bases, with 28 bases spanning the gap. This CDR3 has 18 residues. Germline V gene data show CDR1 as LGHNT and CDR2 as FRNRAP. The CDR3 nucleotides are TGTGCTAGTGCCCCACGCCACCTGGGGCAGACGGCGGGCACTGAAGCTTTCTTT. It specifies CASAPRHLGQTAGTEAFF. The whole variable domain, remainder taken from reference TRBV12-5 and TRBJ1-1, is DARVTQTPRHKVTEMGQEVTMRCQPILGHNTVFWYRQTMMQGLELLAYFRNRAPLDDSGMPKDRFSAEMPDATLATLKIQPSEPRDSAVYFCASAPRHLGQTAGTEAFFGQGTRLTVV.

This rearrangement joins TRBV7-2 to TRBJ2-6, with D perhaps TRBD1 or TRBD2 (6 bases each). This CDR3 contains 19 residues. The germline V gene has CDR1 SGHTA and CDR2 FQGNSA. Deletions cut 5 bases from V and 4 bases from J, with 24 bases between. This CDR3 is CASSLEVGGAPPGANVLTF. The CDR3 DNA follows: TGTGCCAGCAGCCTGGAGGTGGGGGGCGCCCCTCCGGGGGCCAACGTCCTGACTTTC.

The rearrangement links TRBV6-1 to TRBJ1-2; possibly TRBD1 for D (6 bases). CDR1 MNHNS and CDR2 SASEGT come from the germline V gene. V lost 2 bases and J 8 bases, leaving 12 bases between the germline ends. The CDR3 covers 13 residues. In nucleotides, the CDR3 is TGTGCCAGCAGTGAACTCGGGGGGCTCGGCTACACCTTC. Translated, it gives CASSELGGLGYTF.

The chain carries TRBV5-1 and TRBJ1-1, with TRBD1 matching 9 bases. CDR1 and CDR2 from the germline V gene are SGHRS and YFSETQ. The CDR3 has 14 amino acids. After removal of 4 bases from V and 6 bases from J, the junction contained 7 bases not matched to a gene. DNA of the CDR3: TGCGCCAGCAGCCCCGGACAGGGGAGGGCTGAAGCTTTCTTT. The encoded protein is CASSPGQGRAEAFF. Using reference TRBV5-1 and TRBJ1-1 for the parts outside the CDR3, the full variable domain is KAGVTQTPRYLIKTRGQQVTLSCSPISGHRSVSWYQQTPGQGLQFLFEYFSETQRNKGNFPGRFSGRQFSNSRSEMNVSTLELGDSALYLCASSPGQGRAEAFFGQGTRLTVV.

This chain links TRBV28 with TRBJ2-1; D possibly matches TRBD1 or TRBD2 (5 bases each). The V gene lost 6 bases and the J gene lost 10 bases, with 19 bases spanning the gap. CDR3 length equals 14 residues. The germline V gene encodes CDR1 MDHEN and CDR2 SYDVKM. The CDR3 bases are TGTGCCAGCAGGGAACAAATACCGGGACGAGAGCAGTTCTTC. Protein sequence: CASREQIPGREQFF. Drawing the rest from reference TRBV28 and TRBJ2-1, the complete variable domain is DVKVTQSSRYLVKRTGEKVFLECVQDMDHENMFWYRQDPGLGLRLIYFSYDVKMKEKGDIPEGYSVSREKKERFSLILESASTNQTSMYLCASREQIPGREQFFGPGTRLTVL.

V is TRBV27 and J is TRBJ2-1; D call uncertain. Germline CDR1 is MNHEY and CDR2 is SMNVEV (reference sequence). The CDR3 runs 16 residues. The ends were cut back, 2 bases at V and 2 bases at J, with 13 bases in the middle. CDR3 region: CASSLIGLLAYNEQFF. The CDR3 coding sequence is TGTGCCAGCAGTTTAATCGGTTTACTCGCCTACAATGAGCAGTTCTTC.

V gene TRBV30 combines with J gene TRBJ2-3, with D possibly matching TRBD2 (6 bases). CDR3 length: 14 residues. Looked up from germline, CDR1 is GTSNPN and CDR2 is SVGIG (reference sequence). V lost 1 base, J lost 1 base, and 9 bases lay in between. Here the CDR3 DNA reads TGTGCCTGGAGTGCTCCTAGCGGCACAGATACGCAGTATTTT. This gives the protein CAWSAPSGTDTQYF.

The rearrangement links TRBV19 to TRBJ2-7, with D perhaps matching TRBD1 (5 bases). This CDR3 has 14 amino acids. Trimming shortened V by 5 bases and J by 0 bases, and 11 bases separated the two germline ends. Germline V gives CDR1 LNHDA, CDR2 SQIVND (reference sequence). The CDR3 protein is CASSQGRSSYEQYF. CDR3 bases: TGTGCCAGTAGTCAGGGAAGGAGCTCCTACGAGCAGTACTTC.

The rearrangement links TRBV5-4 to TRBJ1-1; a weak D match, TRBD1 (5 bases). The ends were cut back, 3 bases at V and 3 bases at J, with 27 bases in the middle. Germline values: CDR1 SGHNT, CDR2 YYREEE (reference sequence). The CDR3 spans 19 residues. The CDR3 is CASSSLGVVFARGDTEAFF. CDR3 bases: TGTGCCAGCAGCTCTCTGGGGGTGGTCTTCGCGAGAGGGGACACTGAAGCTTTCTTT.

CDR3 amino acids: CASSYPDRPETQYF. The CDR3 nucleotides are TGTGCCAGCAGTTACCCCGACAGGCCAGAGACCCAGTACTTC. V gene TRBV6-6 combines with J gene TRBJ2-5; perhaps TRBD1 as D (6 bases). The CDR3 sequence is 14 residues long. The V end lost 2 bases, the J end lost 4 bases, and 11 bases lay between the germline ends. Germline lookup yields CDR1 MNHNY and CDR2 SVGAGI (reference sequence).

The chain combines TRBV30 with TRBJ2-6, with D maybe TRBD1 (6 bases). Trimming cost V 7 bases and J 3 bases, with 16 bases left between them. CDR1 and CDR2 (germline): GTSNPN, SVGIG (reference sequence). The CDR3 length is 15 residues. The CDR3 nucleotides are TGTGCCTCACAGGGTTCCTTCTTTGGGGCCAACGTCCTGACTTTC. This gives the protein CASQGSFFGANVLTF. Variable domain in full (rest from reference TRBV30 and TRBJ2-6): SQTIHQWPATLVQPVGSPLSLECTVEGTSNPNLYWYRQAAGRGLQLLFYSVGIGQISSEVPQNLSASRPQDRQFILSSKKLLLSDSGFYLCASQGSFFGANVLTFGAGSRLTVL.

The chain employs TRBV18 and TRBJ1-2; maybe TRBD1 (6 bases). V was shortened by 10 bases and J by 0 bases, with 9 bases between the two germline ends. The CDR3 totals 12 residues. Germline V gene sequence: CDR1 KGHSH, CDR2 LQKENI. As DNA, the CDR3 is TGTGCCACCCGGGACACTAACTATGGCTACACCTTC. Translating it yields CATRDTNYGYTF.